The T cell receptor beta chain under discussion was sequenced for a study of beta chain features in type 1 diabetes (dated by TCRdb to 2016 to 2018). General notes on the study: Mean age, gender distribution, total cell number and subset yield were not different between patients and healthy donors. In the study, recently diagnosed type 1 diabetes patients and matched healthy donors were compared on the TCRB repertoires of their sorted circulating CD4+ T cell subsets. Regulatory and stem cell-like memory subsets were isolated from only 8 patients and about eight healthy donors, whereas naive and central memory subsets came from all 30 or so donors. A total of approximately 100,000,000 sorted cells were examined across all samples, and the number of cells per subset was strongly correlated with RNA yield. Study-wide findings and limitations: HLA sub-analyses involved small numbers of individuals, so any influence of HLA type on TCRB rearrangement remained unresolved. Shorter templates might be favored by PCR, yet because patient and control samples were amplified and corrected together, any such skew would affect both groups equally. Because cDNA was sequenced instead of genomic DNA, highly expressing activated cells could be over-represented, though the groups showed no difference in activation or CD3 levels. At VDJ recombination sites, patients with type 1 diabetes made fewer insertions and deleted more nucleotides, a pattern implying thymic rearrangement abnormalities. In all four CD4+ subsets, TCRB CDR3 length was moderately but significantly shorter in type 1 diabetes patients. Naive, central memory and regulatory TCRB repertoires appeared to be more alike among patients than among healthy donors.

V trim: 2 bases; J trim: 5 bases; unmatched bases: 8. Taken from the germline V gene, the CDR1 and CDR2 loops are SGHVS and FQNEAQ. Taken from cysteine to phenylalanine, the CDR3 has 16 residues. Only CDR3 DNA is held: 48 bases, read in frame from base 1. The entire amount of isolated RNA was reverse transcribed using the High Capacity cDNA Reverse Transcription Kit, so the sequenced TCRB transcripts were expressed ones. Naive, central memory and regulatory T cell samples underwent deep immunoSEQ sequencing, averaging around 3.7 million total reads per sample. Sorted cells were lysed in RLT buffer and RNA was extracted with DNase-treated RNeasy Micro or Mini kits, depending on cell number. Each cell subset was processed on its own to prevent cross-contamination, while patient and healthy donor samples were processed together. Using the immunoSEQ multiplex PCR, TCRB sequences were amplified from cDNA into 87-bp fragments spanning the CDR3 region. Amplicons were sequenced on the Illumina HiSeq platform. Concerning the study's data processing: Synthetic template baselines were used to correct PCR bias computationally, reads within Hamming distance 2 were collapsed, and singletons that could not be merged were discarded. By aligning reads against IMGT, V, D and J genes, CDR3 length, and insertions or deletions at six rearrangement sites were assigned. Clonotype counts were normalized to sorted cell number within each subset before computing true diversity and Gini coefficients with the tcR R package. The overlap coefficient, calculated on TCRB nucleotide sequences, was used to quantify repertoire sharing. The table comes from immuneACCESS by way of TCRdb, which keeps in-frame sequences with V and J called. Part of the clones is missing from these tables; in studies checked, under half for an unresolved V gene and the rest for unknown reasons. The V and J calls and clone size come from that table; D and trimming were worked out from the DNA. Across this sample there are some 180,000 clones, with more than 10% seen only once. Around 0.63% of the sample comes from the top ten.

Each donor gave one peripheral blood draw, about 110 mL on average, collected into heparinised tubes. Naive, central memory, regulatory and stem cell-like memory CD4+ T cells were sorted on a BD FACSAria II using a panel including CD45RO, CCR7, CD25, CD127, CD95 and CD27. Every sorted population had a purity above 95%. PBMCs were isolated immediately by Lymphoprep density gradient centrifugation and stained directly without culture. So that batch effects would be minimized, each experiment stained and sorted samples in pairs, pairing one healthy donor with one patient. About this clone itself: The antigen it binds to is not known. One base away there is no much larger clone; base qualities are not given.

The chain is assembled from TRBV7-8 and TRBJ2-5; 10 central nucleotides agree with TRBD1. The clonotype comes from a woman aged 18-29 years in good health. The sample consisted of central memory CD4+ T cells from blood. The DNA sequence is as follows: TGTGCCAGCAGCTTAATTTGGACAGGGGGTTCCGAGACCCAGTACTTC. Translated, it reads CASSLIWTGGSETQYF.